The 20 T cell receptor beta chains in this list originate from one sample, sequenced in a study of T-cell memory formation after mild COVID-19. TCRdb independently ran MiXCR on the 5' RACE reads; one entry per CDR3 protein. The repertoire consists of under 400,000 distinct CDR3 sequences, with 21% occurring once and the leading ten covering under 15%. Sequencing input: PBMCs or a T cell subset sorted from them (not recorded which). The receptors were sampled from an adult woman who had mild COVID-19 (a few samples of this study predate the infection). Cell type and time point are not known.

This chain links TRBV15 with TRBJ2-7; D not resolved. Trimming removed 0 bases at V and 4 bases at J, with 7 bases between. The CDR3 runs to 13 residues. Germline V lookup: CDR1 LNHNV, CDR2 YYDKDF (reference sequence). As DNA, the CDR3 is TGTGCCACCAGCAGAGATCCCGGGTACGAGCAGTACTTC. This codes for CATSRDPGYEQYF.

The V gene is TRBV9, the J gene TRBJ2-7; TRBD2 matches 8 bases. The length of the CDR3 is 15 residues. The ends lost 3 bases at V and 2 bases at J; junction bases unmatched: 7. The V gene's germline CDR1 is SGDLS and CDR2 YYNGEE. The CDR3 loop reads CASSGGRGGPYEQYF. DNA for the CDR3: TGTGCCAGCAGCGGCGGACGGGGGGGCCCCTACGAGCAGTACTTC. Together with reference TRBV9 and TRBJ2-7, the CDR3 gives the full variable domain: DSGVTQTPKHLITATGQRVTLRCSPRSGDLSVYWYQQSLDQGLQFLIQYYNGEERAKGNILERFSAQQFPDLHSELNLSSLELGDSALYFCASSGGRGGPYEQYFGPGTRLTVT.

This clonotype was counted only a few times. CDR3 amino acids: CASSPLGPGREPLHF. The CDR3 DNA reads as TGTGCCAGCAGCCCTTTAGGACCTGGGCGGGAACCCCTCCACTTT. The chain uses TRBV5-6 and TRBJ1-6; D unclear. V lost 4 bases to trimming and J lost 12 bases, with 20 bases between them. This CDR3 region has 15 residues. From germline, CDR1 is SGHDT and CDR2 YYEEEE.

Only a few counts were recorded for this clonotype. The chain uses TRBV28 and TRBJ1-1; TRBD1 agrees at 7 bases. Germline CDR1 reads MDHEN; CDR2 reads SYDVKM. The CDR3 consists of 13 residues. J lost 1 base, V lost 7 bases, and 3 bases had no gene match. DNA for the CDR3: TGTGCCAGCATCGGACAGGCGAACACTGAAGCTTTCTTT. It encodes CASIGQANTEAFF.

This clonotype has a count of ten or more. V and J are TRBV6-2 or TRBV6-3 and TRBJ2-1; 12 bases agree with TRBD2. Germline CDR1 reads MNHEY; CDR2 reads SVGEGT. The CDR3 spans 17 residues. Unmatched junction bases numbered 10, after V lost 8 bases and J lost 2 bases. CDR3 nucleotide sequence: TGTGCCAGCCTAACCAAACTAGCGGGAGGAACCTACAATGAGCAGTTCTTC. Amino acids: CASLTKLAGGTYNEQFF.

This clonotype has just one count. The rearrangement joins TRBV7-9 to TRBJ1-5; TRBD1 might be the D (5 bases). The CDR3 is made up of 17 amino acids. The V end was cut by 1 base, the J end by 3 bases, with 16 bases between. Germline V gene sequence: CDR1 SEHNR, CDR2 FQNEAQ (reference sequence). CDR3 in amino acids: CASSLVNRGLDNQPQHF. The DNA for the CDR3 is TGTGCCAGCAGCTTAGTAAATCGGGGACTCGACAATCAGCCCCAGCATTTT.

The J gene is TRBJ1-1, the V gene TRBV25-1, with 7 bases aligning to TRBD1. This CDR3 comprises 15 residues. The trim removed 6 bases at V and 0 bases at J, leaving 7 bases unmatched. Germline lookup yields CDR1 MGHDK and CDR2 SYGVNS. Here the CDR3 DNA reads TGTGCCAGCAGGATGGGACAGCTCCTGAACACTGAAGCTTTCTTT. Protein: CASRMGQLLNTEAFF.

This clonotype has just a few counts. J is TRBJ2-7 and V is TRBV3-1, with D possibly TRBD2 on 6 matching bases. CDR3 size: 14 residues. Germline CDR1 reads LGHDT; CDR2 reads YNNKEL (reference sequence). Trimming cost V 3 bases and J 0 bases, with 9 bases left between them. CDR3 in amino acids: CASSHGTFSYEQYF. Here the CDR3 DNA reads TGTGCCAGCAGCCATGGGACTTTCTCCTACGAGCAGTACTTC.

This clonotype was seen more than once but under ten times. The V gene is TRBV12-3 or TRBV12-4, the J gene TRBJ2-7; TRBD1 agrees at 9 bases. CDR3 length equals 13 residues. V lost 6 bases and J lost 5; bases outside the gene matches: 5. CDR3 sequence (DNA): TGTGCCAGCAGAGGACAGGGGTCCAACGAGCAGTACTTC. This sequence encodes CASRGQGSNEQYF.

The DNA for the CDR3 is TGTGCCAGCAGCCTTAGCGGCACTTCTAGCACAGATACGCAGTATTTT. Translated, it gives CASSLSGTSSTDTQYF. The chain carries TRBV7-2 and TRBJ2-3; the D gene is possibly TRBD2 (6 bases). The CDR3 has 16 residues. The V gene lost 5 bases and the J gene lost 0 bases, with 15 bases spanning the gap. Germline V gives CDR1 SGHTA, CDR2 FQGNSA. The variable domain in full, completed from reference TRBV7-2 and TRBJ2-3, reads GAGVSQSPSNKVTEKGKDVELRCDPISGHTALYWYRQSLGQGLEFLIYFQGNSAPDKSGLPSDRFSAERTGGSVSTLTIQRTQQEDSAVYLCASSLSGTSSTDTQYFGPGTRLTVL.

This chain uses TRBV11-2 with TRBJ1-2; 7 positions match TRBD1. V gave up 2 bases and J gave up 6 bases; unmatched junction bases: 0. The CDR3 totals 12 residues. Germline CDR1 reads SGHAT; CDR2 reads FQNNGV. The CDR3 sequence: CASSLQGDGYTF. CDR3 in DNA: TGTGCCAGCAGCTTACAGGGGGATGGCTACACCTTC.

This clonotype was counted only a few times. CDR3 DNA: TGTGCCAGCAGCGTGACCGGGCCTCGATACGAGCAGTACTTC. The encoded protein is CASSVTGPRYEQYF. This chain connects TRBV5-6 to TRBJ2-7; D is unclear. V was cut by 4 bases and J by 4 bases, with 15 bases left in between. The length of the CDR3 is 14 residues. The germline CDR1 and CDR2 sequences are SGHDT and YYEEEE.

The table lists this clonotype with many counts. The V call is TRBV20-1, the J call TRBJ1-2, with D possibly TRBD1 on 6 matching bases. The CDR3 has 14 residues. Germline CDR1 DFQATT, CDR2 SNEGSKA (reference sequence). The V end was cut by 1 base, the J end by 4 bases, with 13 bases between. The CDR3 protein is CSARADGGGYGYTF. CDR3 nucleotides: TGCAGTGCTAGAGCCGACGGGGGCGGCTATGGCTACACCTTC.

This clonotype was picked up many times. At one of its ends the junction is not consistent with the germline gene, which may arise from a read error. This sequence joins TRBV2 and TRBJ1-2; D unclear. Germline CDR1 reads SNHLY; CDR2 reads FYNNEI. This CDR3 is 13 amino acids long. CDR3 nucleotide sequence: TGTGCCACTAACGACGGTGGGATATCTCGGTGGATCTTC. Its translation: CATNDGGISRWIF.

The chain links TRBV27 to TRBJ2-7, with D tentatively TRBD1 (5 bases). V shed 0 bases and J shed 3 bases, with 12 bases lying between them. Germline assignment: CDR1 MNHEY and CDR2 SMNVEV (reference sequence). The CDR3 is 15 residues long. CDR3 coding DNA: TGTGCCAGCAGTTTATCTAGACAGCTCTTCTACGAGCAGTACTTC. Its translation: CASSLSRQLFYEQYF.

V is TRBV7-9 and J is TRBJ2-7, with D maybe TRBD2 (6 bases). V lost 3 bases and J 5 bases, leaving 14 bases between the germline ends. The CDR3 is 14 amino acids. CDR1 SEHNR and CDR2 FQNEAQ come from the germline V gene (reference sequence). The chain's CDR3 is CASSLGLHRNEQYF. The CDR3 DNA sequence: TGTGCCAGCAGCTTGGGACTGCATCGGAACGAGCAGTACTTC.

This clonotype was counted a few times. For the CDR3, the DNA is TGCAGTGCAGGACCGGGGGGAACTGAAGCTTTCTTT. Protein sequence: CSAGPGGTEAFF. This chain uses TRBV20-1 with TRBJ1-1; perhaps TRBD1 as D (5 bases). Germline V gene sequence: CDR1 DFQATT, CDR2 SNEGSKA (reference sequence). Trimming pared 6 bases from V and 5 bases from J, leaving 13 bases between. The CDR3 has 12 amino acids.

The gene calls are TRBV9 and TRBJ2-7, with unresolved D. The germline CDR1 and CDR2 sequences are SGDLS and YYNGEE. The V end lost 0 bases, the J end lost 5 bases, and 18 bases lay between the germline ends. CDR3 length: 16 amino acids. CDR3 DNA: TGTGCCAGCAGCGTAGGTCTGGGGAAAAGCCCCGACGAGCAGTACTTC. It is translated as CASSVGLGKSPDEQYF.

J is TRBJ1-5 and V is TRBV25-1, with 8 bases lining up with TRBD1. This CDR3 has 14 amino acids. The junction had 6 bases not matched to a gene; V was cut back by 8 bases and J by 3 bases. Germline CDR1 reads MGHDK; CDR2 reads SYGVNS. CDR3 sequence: CASSGQGFNQPQHF. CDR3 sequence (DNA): TGTGCCAGCTCCGGACAGGGCTTCAATCAGCCCCAGCATTTT.

The CDR3 DNA sequence: TGTGCCAGCAGTTCCGGACTCTTTAGCGGGGAGACCCAGTACTTC. It encodes CASSSGLFSGETQYF. The chain couples TRBV6-5 to TRBJ2-5, with 7 bases that match TRBD2. The germline V gene has CDR1 MNHEY and CDR2 SVGAGI. The CDR3 is 15 amino acids. The V gene end was trimmed by 4 bases and the J gene end by 5 bases; junction bases not matched to a gene: 10.